This entry lists 26 T cell receptor beta chains sequenced from one sample in a study of OX40 agonist ivuxolimab in advanced cancers. TCRdb's copy holds only in-frame clones and misses some; the assay was immunoSEQ multiplex PCR. The sample contains 60,000 to 70,000 clones, 80% to 90% of which appear only once. The material sequenced was CD4+ or CD8+ T cells sorted from blood, taken in a trial of the OX40 agonist ivuxolimab. The receptors originated from an adult with an advanced solid tumor such as melanoma, head and neck, liver or kidney cancer.

The V gene is TRBV5-1, the J gene TRBJ2-4, with 10 nucleotides matching TRBD1. V lost 3 bases and J lost 0; bases outside the gene matches: 15. The germline V gene has CDR1 SGHRS and CDR2 YFSETQ. The CDR3 is 20 residues long. CDR3 residues: CASSYQTGGDRFIAKNIQYF. In DNA, the CDR3 is TGCGCCAGCAGCTACCAGACAGGGGGCGATCGATTTATAGCCAAAAACATTCAGTACTTC.

The J gene is TRBJ2-2, the V gene TRBV7-9, with D hard to call. The ends were cut back, 4 bases at V and 7 bases at J, with 4 bases in the middle. Germline CDR1 and CDR2: SEHNR and FQNEAQ (reference sequence). This CDR3 is built from 11 residues. This chain's CDR3 is CASSWSGELFF. The CDR3 DNA reads as TGTGCCAGCAGCTGGAGCGGGGAGCTGTTTTTT.

The V and J genes are TRBV27 and TRBJ2-6; unclear D gene. V gave up 3 bases and J gave up 0 bases, with 12 bases separating them. CDR1 and CDR2 (germline): MNHEY, SMNVEV (reference sequence). There are 17 residues in the CDR3. In nucleotides, the CDR3 is TGTGCCAGCAGTTTGCGAGCTGCATCCTCTGGGGCCAACGTCCTGACTTTC. Translation: CASSLRAASSGANVLTF.

The CDR3 here is CASSSGTGRTQYF. The CDR3 region has the DNA TGCGCCAGCAGCTCAGGGACAGGCCGAACCCAGTACTTC. The chain uses TRBV5-1 and TRBJ2-5, with 8 bases identical to TRBD1. Trimming cost V 3 bases and J 8 bases; bases outside gene matches: 6. CDR1 SGHRS and CDR2 YFSETQ come from the germline V gene. The CDR3 covers 13 residues.

This clone was detected only once. Since the CDR3 does not end with the conserved phenylalanine or tryptophan, this likely comes from a read error. The DNA is omitted, as the CDR3 cannot be located on it reliably, and the CDR3 follows TCRdb's listing. The chain joins TRBV4-1 to TRBJ1-2. Per the germline V gene, CDR1 is MGHRA and CDR2 is YSYEKL. The CDR3 is 13 amino acids in total, end residues counted. The CDR3 protein is CASSQEKGLLRDL.

This clone came up once. V usage is TRBV6-5 and J usage is TRBJ2-1; 8 nucleotides line up with TRBD1. CDR1 and CDR2 (germline): MNHEY, SVGAGI. The CDR3 is 15 residues long. V shed 6 bases and J 2 bases; nucleotides not matched to a gene: 6. CDR3 bases: TGTGCCAGCAGCTACAGCAGGGGGCCCTACAATGAGCAGTTCTTC. Its translation: CASSYSRGPYNEQFF.

The chain couples TRBV7-3 to TRBJ2-1; 11 nucleotides line up with TRBD2. The V and J ends lost 0 bases and 7 bases, in that order; junction bases with no gene match: 8. The CDR3 runs 17 residues. Germline CDR1 is SGHTA and CDR2 is FQGTGA. Here the CDR3 reads CASSLTRTSGSRNEQFF. DNA of the CDR3: TGTGCCAGCAGCTTAACCCGCACTAGCGGGAGCAGGAATGAGCAGTTCTTC.

The chain carries TRBV7-9 and TRBJ2-3, with D possibly being TRBD1 (6 bases). In germline, CDR1 is SEHNR, CDR2 FQNEAQ (reference sequence). V was pared by 5 bases and J by 6 bases, with 18 bases between. The CDR3 runs to 15 residues. The CDR3 here is CASSPGTILSDTQYF. The CDR3 DNA is TGTGCCAGCAGCCCCGGGACAATACTCTCGGATACGCAGTATTTT.

The chain uses TRBV18 and TRBJ2-7, with D hard to call. V lost 0 bases, J lost 0 bases, and 12 bases lay in between. The germline gives CDR1 KGHSH, CDR2 LQKENI. The CDR3 length is 16 residues. The CDR3, as DNA: TGTGCCAGCTCACCACCTTGGGCAGGATCCTCCTACGAGCAGTACTTC. It is translated as CASSPPWAGSSYEQYF.

The V call is TRBV4-2, the J call TRBJ2-7, with 7 nucleotides matching TRBD1. This CDR3 is 16 amino acids long. Germline CDR1 reads LGHNA; CDR2 reads YNFKEQ. The junction had 12 bases not matched to a gene; V was cut back by 4 bases and J by 3 bases. As DNA, the CDR3 is TGTGCCAGCAGCCTCGACCCCCGGGGACAGATCTACGAGCAGTACTTC. Amino acid sequence: CASSLDPRGQIYEQYF.

This clone was recorded a few times. The chain has TRBV4-1 and TRBJ1-2; D remains unclear. In germline, CDR1 is MGHRA, CDR2 YSYEKL. The CDR3 runs to 13 residues. Between the trimmed V and J ends, which lost 3 bases and 8 bases, there was a span of 13 bases. Written as DNA, the CDR3 is TGCGCCAGCAGCCAGGAAGACACGGGAGGCTACACCTTC. It translates to CASSQEDTGGYTF.

The chain is built from TRBV18 and TRBJ2-5; D possibly corresponds to TRBD1 (5 bases). Trimming shortened V by 0 bases and J by 3 bases, and 11 bases separated the two germline ends. Per the germline V gene, CDR1 is KGHSH and CDR2 is LQKENI. The CDR3 is 15 residues long. CDR3 in amino acids: CASSPPDSPEETQYF. CDR3 coding DNA: TGTGCCAGCTCACCACCCGACAGCCCAGAAGAGACCCAGTACTTC.

In its sample, this clone was seen once. At one boundary the junction diverges from the germline segment, which might be a read error. This sequence joins TRBV7-6 and TRBJ2-5, with D possibly being TRBD2 (5 bases). Germline V gives CDR1 SGHVS, CDR2 FNYEAQ. The CDR3 covers 12 residues. The CDR3 region is CASSLDGGLRNF. In DNA form, the CDR3 reads TGTGCCAGCAGCTTAGATGGCGGACTCCGAAACTTC.

The chain joins TRBV4-1 to TRBJ2-2; unclear D gene. Trimming took 3 bases from V and 7 from J, leaving 12 bases between them. The CDR3 extends over 14 amino acids. The V gene's germline CDR1 is MGHRA and CDR2 YSYEKL. CDR3 residues: CASSQGLVSGELFF. CDR3 DNA: TGCGCCAGCAGCCAGGGATTAGTGAGCGGGGAGCTGTTTTTT.

V and J are TRBV6-5 and TRBJ1-1, with D possibly TRBD1 on 6 matching bases. Germline CDR1 is MNHEY and CDR2 is SVGAGI. The CDR3 runs 13 residues. Trimming removed 6 bases at V and 4 bases at J, with 12 bases between. The CDR3 sequence is CASSRTDRTEAFF. The CDR3 coding sequence is TGTGCCAGCAGCAGGACAGACCGCACTGAAGCTTTCTTT.

The CDR3 here is CASSLRLAGVIADTQYF. CDR3 in DNA: TGTGCCAGCTCACTGAGACTAGCGGGAGTAATTGCAGATACGCAGTATTTT. This chain joins TRBV18 and TRBJ2-3; 12 bases align to TRBD2. With V trimmed by 4 bases and J by 4 bases, 9 bases remained unmatched. CDR3 length equals 17 residues. Per germline, CDR1 KGHSH and CDR2 LQKENI.

V and J are TRBV18 and TRBJ2-3; 7 nucleotides match TRBD1. The V and J ends lost 2 bases and 0 bases, in that order; junction bases with no gene match: 8. CDR3 length equals 17 residues. CDR1 KGHSH and CDR2 LQKENI come from the germline V gene. The CDR3 nucleotides are TGTGCCAGCTCACCAGACAGGGCGTTATACAGCACAGATACGCAGTATTTT. Its translation: CASSPDRALYSTDTQYF.

In its sample, this clone was seen once. V usage is TRBV5-1 and J usage is TRBJ1-3; 7 bases map to TRBD1. The CDR3 runs 18 residues. The trim removed 4 bases at V and 3 bases at J, leaving 16 bases unmatched. CDR1 and CDR2 from the germline V gene are SGHRS and YFSETQ. CDR3: CASSPQPGTAEGGNTIYF. The CDR3 region has the DNA TGCGCCAGCAGCCCGCAACCCGGGACAGCTGAGGGTGGAAACACCATATATTTT.

V is TRBV7-2 and J is TRBJ2-7; no definite D call. The CDR3 consists of 12 residues. With 6 bases removed from V and 6 bases from J, the gap between germline ends came to 12 bases. Germline V gives CDR1 SGHTA, CDR2 FQGNSA. The CDR3 here is CASSLMSSEQYF. The DNA for the CDR3 is TGTGCCAGCAGTCTAATGTCGTCCGAGCAGTACTTC.

V gene TRBV7-3 combines with J gene TRBJ2-2, with D perhaps matching TRBD2 (5 bases). There are 14 residues in the CDR3. Per germline, CDR1 SGHTA and CDR2 FQGTGA. With 9 bases removed from V and 6 bases from J, the gap between germline ends came to 17 bases. The CDR3 loop is CASRGGISSGELFF. The CDR3 nucleotides read TGTGCCAGTCGGGGTGGAATATCATCCGGGGAGCTGTTTTTT.

The CDR3 DNA reads TGCGCCAGCAGCTCCTCGGGGGGGACCGGGGAGCTGTTTTTT. The encoded protein is CASSSSGGTGELFF. The chain joins TRBV5-1 to TRBJ2-2; 8 bases are shared with TRBD2. Germline CDR1 and CDR2: SGHRS and YFSETQ. The CDR3 is 14 amino acids. V dropped 3 bases and J dropped 5; count of bases not matched to a gene: 3.

J is TRBJ2-5 and V is TRBV5-1, with 9 bases identical to TRBD2. Germline V gene data show CDR1 as SGHRS and CDR2 as YFSETQ. V was pared by 5 bases and J by 2 bases, with 10 bases of the junction left unmatched. This CDR3 has 16 residues. DNA of the CDR3: TGCGCCAGCAGTTCGATGACTAGCGGCCGACAAGAGACCCAGTACTTC. It yields the protein CASSSMTSGRQETQYF.

The chain carries TRBV9 and TRBJ2-7, with TRBD1 identical over 7 bases. CDR1 is SGDLS and CDR2 is YYNGEE in the germline V gene. CDR3 size: 13 residues. The trim removed 4 bases at V and 1 base at J, leaving 2 bases unmatched. CDR3 residues: CASSRGQSYEQYF. The CDR3 bases are TGTGCCAGCAGCAGGGGACAGTCCTACGAGCAGTACTTC.

This chain joins TRBV5-1 and TRBJ2-5; 10 bases line up with TRBD1. The CDR3 loop spans 13 amino acids. V shed 9 bases and J 4 bases; nucleotides not matched to a gene: 6. CDR1 SGHRS and CDR2 YFSETQ come from the germline V gene. CDR3 nucleotide sequence: TGCGCCACCCGACAGGGGGCCTCAGAGACCCAGTACTTC. It yields the protein CATRQGASETQYF. The variable domain in full, with the rest retrieved from reference TRBV5-1 and TRBJ2-5, is KAGVTQTPRYLIKTRGQQVTLSCSPISGHRSVSWYQQTPGQGLQFLFEYFSETQRNKGNFPGRFSGRQFSNSRSEMNVSTLELGDSALYLCATRQGASETQYFGPGTRLLVL.

The CDR3 loop is CASSQGQGNEKLFF. The CDR3, as DNA: TGTGCCAGCAGCCAGGGACAGGGGAATGAAAAACTGTTTTTT. The V call is TRBV7-9, the J call TRBJ1-4, with 10 bases matching TRBD1. The V and J ends lost 5 bases and 5 bases, in that order; junction bases with no gene match: 2. The CDR3 contains 14 residues. Germline CDR1 reads SEHNR; CDR2 reads FQNEAQ (reference sequence).

A single count supports this clone. This sequence joins TRBV7-2 and TRBJ2-7; TRBD2 aligns across 12 bases. Germline V gene data show CDR1 as SGHTA and CDR2 as FQGNSA. The trim removed 0 bases at V and 2 bases at J, leaving 5 bases unmatched. The CDR3 is made up of 17 amino acids. Here the CDR3 DNA reads TGTGCCAGCAGCTTAGCCCCGAGGACTAGCGGGGCCTACGAGCAGTACTTC. It translates to CASSLAPRTSGAYEQYF.